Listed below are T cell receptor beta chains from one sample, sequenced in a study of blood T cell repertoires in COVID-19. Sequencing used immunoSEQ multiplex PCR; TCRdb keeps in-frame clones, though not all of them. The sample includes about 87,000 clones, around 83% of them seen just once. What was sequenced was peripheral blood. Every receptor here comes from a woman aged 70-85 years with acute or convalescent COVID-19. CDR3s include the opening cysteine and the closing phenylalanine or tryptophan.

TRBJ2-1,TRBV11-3,CASSFRSGGGTYNEQFF
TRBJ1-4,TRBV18,CASSPYFGLTTNEKLFF
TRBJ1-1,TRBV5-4,CASSDNTGGRTEAFF
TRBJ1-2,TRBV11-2,CASSLLSGGSFYGYTF
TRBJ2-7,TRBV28,CASRLAGPYEQYF
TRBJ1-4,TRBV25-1,CASRGDRGFEKLFF
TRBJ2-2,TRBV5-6,CASSLGHTGELFF
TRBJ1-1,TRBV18,CASSQNRQNTEAFF
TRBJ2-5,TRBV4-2,CASSQGRLAGGETQYF
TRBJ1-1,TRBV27,CASSLFRDTEAFF
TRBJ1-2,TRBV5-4,CASSTGTGANYGYTF
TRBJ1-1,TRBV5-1,CASTQGLGTEAFF
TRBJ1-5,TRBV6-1,CASSEATSNQPQHF
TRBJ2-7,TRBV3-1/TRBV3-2,CASSPGQVSTEQYF
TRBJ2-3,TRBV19,CASRPTSFPDTQYF
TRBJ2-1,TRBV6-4,CASRRLAGSYNEQFF
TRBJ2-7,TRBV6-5,CASSLDSYEQYF
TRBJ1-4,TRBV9,CASSVADAREGGKLFF
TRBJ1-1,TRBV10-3,CAISDGYTEAFF
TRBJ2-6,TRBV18,CASPTGTGGSGANVLTF
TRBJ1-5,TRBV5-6,CASSYLRAPNQPQHF
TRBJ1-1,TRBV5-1,CASSLAEKGQGERWGDIEAFF
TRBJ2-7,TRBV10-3,CATKAGGSYEQYF
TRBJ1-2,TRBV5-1,CASSLDLGRYGYTF
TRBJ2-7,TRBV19,CASSIVPGQGAAEQYF
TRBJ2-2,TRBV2,CASSEAAGLNTGELFF
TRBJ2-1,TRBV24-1,CATSDPGTGAYNEQFF
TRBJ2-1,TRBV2,CASSSEHVNEQFF
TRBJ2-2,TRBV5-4,CASSLGAPTNTGELFF
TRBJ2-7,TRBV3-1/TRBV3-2,CASSGQGAYEQYF
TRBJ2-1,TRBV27,CASSDRGPLNEQFF
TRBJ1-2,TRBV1,CTSSQGQQGLLPYGYTF
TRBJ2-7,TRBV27,CASSSLSGGSYEQYF
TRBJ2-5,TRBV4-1,CASSPLLDAGGPGDETQYF
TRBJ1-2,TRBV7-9,CASTKRTGTLNYGYTF